A selection of T cell receptor beta chains follows, all from one sample in a study of radiotherapy plus CTLA-4 blockade in lung cancer. Assay used: immunoSEQ multiplex PCR; TCRdb lists only in-frame clones, some missing. The sample has 30,000 to 40,000 clones; 60% to 85% are singletons. The sample consisted of peripheral blood, taken from a patient treated with radiotherapy plus ipilimumab. The receptors originated from a human donor with non-small cell lung cancer that progressed on radiotherapy plus ipilimumab. Each CDR3 is given with its conserved first and last residue. The D gene is left open where the match is weak. The listing skips clone size in some rows; elsewhere it reads once, few, many or a size class.

>TRBJ2-7|TRBV7-8|NA|NA
TGTGCCAGCAGCGTAGGGGTGGCAACCGAGCAGTACTTC
CASSVGVATEQYF
>TRBJ2-5|TRBV6-1|TRBD1|NA
TGTGCCAGCAGCGGGGGACAGGGCCTCCAAGAGACCCAGTACTTC
CASSGGQGLQETQYF
>TRBJ2-3|TRBV18|TRBD2|NA
TGTGCCAGCTCACCGATAGGACTAGCGGGAGTCCGCGGTGGCACAGATACGCAGTATTTT
CASSPIGLAGVRGGTDTQYF
>TRBJ1-6|TRBV6-9|NA|NA
TGTGCCAGCAGTTTCAGGGGCGGTTCACCCCTCCACTTT
CASSFRGGSPLHF
>TRBJ1-1|TRBV27|NA|NA
TGTGCCAGCAGTTTAGAGGGGCGCACTGAAGCTTTCTTT
CASSLEGRTEAFF
>TRBJ1-6|TRBV10-3|NA|medium-sized
TGTGCCATCAGGACATCGGCGCAGGATTCACCCCTCCACTTT
CAIRTSAQDSPLHF
>TRBJ2-3|TRBV4-1|NA|NA
TGCGCCAGCAGCCAAGATCGCGGCCGGCGACTGGCGGGAAGAGATACGCAGTATTTT
CASSQDRGRRLAGRDTQYF
>TRBJ2-7|TRBV9|TRBD2|few
TGTGCCAGCAGCGTAGATGGGGGGGTAAGTGGCTACGAGCAGTACTTC
CASSVDGGVSGYEQYF
>TRBJ1-2|TRBV28|NA|NA
TGTGCCAGCAGTCGTGGGGGGGCGAGAAACTATGGCTACAACTTC
CASSRGGARNYGYNF
>TRBJ2-5|TRBV10-3|TRBD2|NA
TGTGCCATCAGCCCTACGGGGGGAGAGACCCAGTACTTC
CAISPTGGETQYF
>TRBJ2-3|TRBV29-1|NA|NA
TGCAGCGTTGTGGGGACCCCCGGTAGGACAGATACGCAGTATTTT
CSVVGTPGRTDTQYF
>TRBJ1-3|TRBV6-1|NA|few
TGTGCCAGCAGTGACCTAGGGAAGGCCAGGCGACGATCTGGAAACACCATATATTTT
CASSDLGKARRRSGNTIYF
>TRBJ2-3|TRBV19|TRBD1|NA
TGTGCCAGTAGAGACAGGGGTGGGACAGATACGCAGTATTTT
CASRDRGGTDTQYF
>TRBJ2-7|TRBV5-1|NA|NA
TGCGCCAGCAGCGCACCACTGGCAGGAGACATCTACGAGCAGTACTTC
CASSAPLAGDIYEQYF
>TRBJ2-1|TRBV7-3|TRBD2|NA
TGTGCCAGCAGCCCGTCTAGCGGGGACCCCAGCTCCTACAATGAGCAGTTCTTC
CASSPSSGDPSSYNEQFF
>TRBJ1-5|TRBV6-1|TRBD1|medium-sized
TGTGCCAGCAGTGAAGGGACAGGGTTTCAGCCCCAGCATTTT
CASSEGTGFQPQHF
>TRBJ1-5|TRBV19|NA|NA
TGTGCCAGTAGTATCCGTTGGGGTCAGCCCCAGCATTTT
CASSIRWGQPQHF
>TRBJ2-5|TRBV5-6|TRBD2|NA
TGTGCCAGCAGCTCCCCGGGACTAGCGGGAGGGGTGGGGACCCAGTACTTC
CASSSPGLAGGVGTQYF
>TRBJ2-3|TRBV19|TRBD1|NA
TGTGCCAGTAGTACTCGCCGGGACAGCGCTAGCACAGATACGCAGTATTTT
CASSTRRDSASTDTQYF
>TRBJ1-2|TRBV5-4|TRBD1|NA
TGTGCCAGCACCACGAATACGGGGACAGTCTATGGCTACACCTTC
CASTTNTGTVYGYTF
>TRBJ2-7|TRBV2|NA|NA
TGTGCCAGCAGCGGCCCCCAGGGAAACGAGCAGTACTTC
CASSGPQGNEQYF
>TRBJ2-1|TRBV13|NA|NA
TGTGCCAGCAGCTTTGCAGGGGGGTACAATGAGCAGTTCTTC
CASSFAGGYNEQFF
>TRBJ2-7|TRBV4-1|NA|NA
TGCGCCAGCAGCCAAGGTCCACCCTACGAGCAGTACTTC
CASSQGPPYEQYF
>TRBJ2-2|TRBV7-3|NA|NA
TGTGCCAGCAGCTTAAGTTTCAGTACCAACACCGGGGAGCTGTTTTTT
CASSLSFSTNTGELFF
>TRBJ1-1|TRBV6-1|NA|few
TGTGCCAGCAGCCTGCGGATGAACACTGAAGCTTTCTTT
CASSLRMNTEAFF
>TRBJ2-3|TRBV30|NA|NA
TGTGCCTGCGTCACGGGCACAGATACGCAGTATTTT
CACVTGTDTQYF
>TRBJ2-1|TRBV13|NA|NA
TGTGCCAGCAGCCCATACCCCCGGGGCTCCTACAATGAGCAGTTCTTC
CASSPYPRGSYNEQFF
>TRBJ2-2|TRBV7-2|TRBD2|NA
TGTGCCAGCAGCAAACTCCCGGGCGGGGGGGCAACCGGGGAGCTGTTTTTT
CASSKLPGGGATGELFF
>TRBJ1-1|TRBV5-1|NA|NA
TGCGCCAGCAGCTCCCGACGGATGAACACTGAAGCTTTCTTT
CASSSRRMNTEAFF
>TRBJ2-7|TRBV9|TRBD1|NA
TGTGCCAGCAGCCCAGCCGGGACAGGGTTGTACGAGCAGTACTTC
CASSPAGTGLYEQYF
>TRBJ2-6|TRBV6-4|NA|few
TGTGCCAGCAGTGGGGTTCAGGCGGGAACCGACTCTGGGGCCAACGTCCTGACTTTC
CASSGVQAGTDSGANVLTF
>TRBJ2-7|TRBV6-1|NA|once
TGTGCCAGCAGTGAATTTGGGGGCGCATCCTACGAGCAGTACTTC
CASSEFGGASYEQYF
>TRBJ1-1|TRBV27|NA|NA
TGTGCCAGCAGAAGTATCGGCACTGAAGCTTTCTTT
CASRSIGTEAFF
>TRBJ2-1|TRBV27|TRBD2|NA
TGTGCCAGCAGTCGAAGACTAGCGGGAGGCAACTACAAATACAATGAGCAGTTCTTC
CASSRRLAGGNYKYNEQFF
>TRBJ1-4|TRBV7-9|TRBD1|NA
TGTGCCAGCAGCCCAGACAGGGGAGTCGAAAAACTGTTTTTT
CASSPDRGVEKLFF
>TRBJ1-1|TRBV27|NA|NA
TGTGCCAGCAGCAAACAGGCGGGGAACACTGAAGCTTTCTTT
CASSKQAGNTEAFF
>TRBJ2-2|TRBV9|TRBD2|NA
TGTGCCAGCAGCGCCACTAGCGGGGCCACCGGGGAGCTGTTTTTT
CASSATSGATGELFF
>TRBJ1-1|TRBV6-5|NA|NA
TGTGCCAGCAGTTCCGGGGCAGGGAACACTGAAGCTTTCTTT
CASSSGAGNTEAFF
>TRBJ1-1|TRBV5-1|NA|NA
TGCGCCAGCAGCTTGGGGGAGGGAAGAACTGAAGCTTTCTTT
CASSLGEGRTEAFF
>TRBJ2-5|TRBV5-4|NA|once
TGTGCCAGCAGCACCTACGGATACCAAGAGACCCAGTACTTC
CASSTYGYQETQYF
>TRBJ2-6|TRBV2|NA|NA
TGTGCCAGCAGTGCCCGCTCTGGGGCCAACGTCCTGACTTTC
CASSARSGANVLTF
>TRBJ1-1|TRBV6-5|NA|few
TGTGCCAGCAGTTACGGGGCCTCAGCTTTCTTT
CASSYGASAFF